Shown below are 4 T cell receptor beta chains from a single sample sequenced in a study of T cell responses to AZD1222 COVID-19 vaccine. Assay used: immunoSEQ multiplex PCR; TCRdb lists only in-frame clones, some missing. The sample includes approximately 110,000 clones, around 87% of them seen just once. The sequencing here drew on peripheral blood, taken 28 days after the second AZD1222 dose. These receptors originate from an adult who received the AZD1222 COVID-19 vaccine.

The chain joins TRBV2 to TRBJ1-5, with D possibly matching TRBD1 (5 bases). Trimming shortened V by 4 bases and J by 4 bases, and 14 bases separated the two germline ends. The CDR3 is 15 residues long. The germline gives CDR1 SNHLY, CDR2 FYNNEI. The CDR3 reads CASSGSTGGNQPQHF. The CDR3 coding sequence is TGTGCCAGCAGTGGGTCTACAGGTGGGAATCAGCCCCAGCATTTT.

V gene TRBV6-6 combines with J gene TRBJ2-6; D is unresolved. CDR3 length: 16 residues. Deletions cut 3 bases from V and 0 bases from J, with 9 bases between. The germline V gene has CDR1 MNHNY and CDR2 SVGAGI (reference sequence). The CDR3 reads CASSYGLASGANVLTF. CDR3 nucleotides: TGTGCCAGCAGTTATGGGCTCGCCTCTGGGGCCAACGTCCTGACTTTC.

In its sample, this clone was seen a few times. This sequence joins TRBV7-8 and TRBJ1-3; TRBD1 matches at 9 bases. V gave up 3 bases and J gave up 4 bases; unmatched junction bases: 4. Germline lookup yields CDR1 SGHVS and CDR2 FQNEAQ. The CDR3 is 15 amino acids. For the CDR3, the DNA is TGTGCCAGCAGCTTTGGACAGGGGCGGGGAAACACCATATATTTT. It translates to CASSFGQGRGNTIYF.

The chain is built from TRBV21-1 and TRBJ2-4; the table's D call, TRBD2, has no DNA check behind it. TRBV21-1 counts as a pseudogene. The CDR3 runs 15 residues. The CDR3 DNA sequence: TGTGCCAGCAGCAAAGTGCGGTTAGCCAAAAACATTCAGTACTTC. It translates to CASSKVRLAKNIQYF.